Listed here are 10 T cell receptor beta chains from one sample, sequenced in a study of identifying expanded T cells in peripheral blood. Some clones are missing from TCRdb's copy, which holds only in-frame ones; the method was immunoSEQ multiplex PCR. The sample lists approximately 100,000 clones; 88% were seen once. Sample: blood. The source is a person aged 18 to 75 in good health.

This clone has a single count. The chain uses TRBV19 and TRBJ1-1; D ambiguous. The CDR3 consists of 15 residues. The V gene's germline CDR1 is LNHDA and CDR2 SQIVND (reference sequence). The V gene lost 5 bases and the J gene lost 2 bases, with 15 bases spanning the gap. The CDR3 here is CASSPTSGRNTEAFF. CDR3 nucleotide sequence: TGTGCCAGTAGTCCTACGTCCGGGAGAAACACTGAAGCTTTCTTT.

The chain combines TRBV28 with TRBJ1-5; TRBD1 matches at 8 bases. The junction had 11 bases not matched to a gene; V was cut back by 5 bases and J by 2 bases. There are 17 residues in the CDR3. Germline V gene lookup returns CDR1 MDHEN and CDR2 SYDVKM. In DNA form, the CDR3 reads TGTGCCAGCAGTCTAGGACAGGGCACGTTACGCAATCAGCCCCAGCATTTT. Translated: CASSLGQGTLRNQPQHF.

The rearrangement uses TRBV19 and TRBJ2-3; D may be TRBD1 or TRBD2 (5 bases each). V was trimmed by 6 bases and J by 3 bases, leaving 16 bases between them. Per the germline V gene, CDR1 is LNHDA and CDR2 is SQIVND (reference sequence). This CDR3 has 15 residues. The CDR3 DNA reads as TGTGCCAGTAGCCATGTGGGGGTGTGGACAGATACGCAGTATTTT. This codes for CASSHVGVWTDTQYF.

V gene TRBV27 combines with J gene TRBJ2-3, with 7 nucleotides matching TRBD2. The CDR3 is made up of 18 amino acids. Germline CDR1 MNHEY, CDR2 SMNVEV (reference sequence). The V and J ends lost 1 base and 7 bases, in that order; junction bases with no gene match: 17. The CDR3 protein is CASSLYGLLRGGENTQYF. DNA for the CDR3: TGTGCCAGCAGTTTATATGGGTTGCTGAGGGGAGGGGAGAATACGCAGTATTTT.

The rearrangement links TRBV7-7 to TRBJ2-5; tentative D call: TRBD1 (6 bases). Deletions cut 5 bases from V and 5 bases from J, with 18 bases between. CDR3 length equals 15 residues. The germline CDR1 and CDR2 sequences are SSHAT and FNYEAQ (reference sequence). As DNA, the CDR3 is TGTGCCAGCAGCCCGGGACACTCAATCGGGGAGACCCAGTACTTC. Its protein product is CASSPGHSIGETQYF.

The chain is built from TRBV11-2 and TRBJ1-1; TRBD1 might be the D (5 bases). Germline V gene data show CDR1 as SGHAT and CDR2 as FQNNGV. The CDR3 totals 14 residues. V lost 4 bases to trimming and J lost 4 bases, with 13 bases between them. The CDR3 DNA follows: TGTGCCAGCAGCTGGGAACAGGAGAGCACTGAAGCTTTCTTT. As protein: CASSWEQESTEAFF.

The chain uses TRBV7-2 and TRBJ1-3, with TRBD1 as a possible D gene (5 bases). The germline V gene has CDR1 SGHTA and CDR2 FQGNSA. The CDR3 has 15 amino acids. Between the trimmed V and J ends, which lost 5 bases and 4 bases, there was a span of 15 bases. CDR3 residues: CASSGGAGSGNTIYF. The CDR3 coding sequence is TGTGCCAGCAGCGGAGGTGCAGGGTCAGGAAACACCATATATTTT.

CDR3 nucleotide sequence: TGTGCCAGCAGCGCACTGACAGGTACGCTCAATGAGCAGTTCTTC. Protein sequence: CASSALTGTLNEQFF. This rearrangement joins TRBV9 to TRBJ2-1; a weak D match, TRBD1 (6 bases). V gave up 3 bases and J gave up 6 bases, with 16 bases separating them. Germline-derived CDR1 and CDR2 are SGDLS and YYNGEE. This CDR3 spans 15 amino acids.

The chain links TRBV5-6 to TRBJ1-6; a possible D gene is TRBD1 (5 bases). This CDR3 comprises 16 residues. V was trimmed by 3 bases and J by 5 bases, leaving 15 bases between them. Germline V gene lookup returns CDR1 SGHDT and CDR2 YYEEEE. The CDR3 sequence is CASSSSGGVHNSPLHF. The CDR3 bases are TGTGCCAGCAGCTCGAGCGGGGGAGTCCATAATTCACCCCTCCACTTT.

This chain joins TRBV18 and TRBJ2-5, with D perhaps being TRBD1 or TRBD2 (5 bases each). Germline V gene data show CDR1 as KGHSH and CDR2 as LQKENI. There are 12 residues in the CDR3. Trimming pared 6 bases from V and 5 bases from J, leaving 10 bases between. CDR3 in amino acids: CASSRGAETQYF. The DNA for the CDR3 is TGTGCCAGCTCTAGGGGAGCGGAGACCCAGTACTTC. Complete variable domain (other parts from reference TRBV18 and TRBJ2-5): NAGVMQNPRHLVRRRGQEARLRCSPMKGHSHVYWYRQLPEEGLKFMVYLQKENIIDESGMPKERFSAEFPKEGPSILRIQQVVRGDSAAYFCASSRGAETQYFGPGTRLLVL.